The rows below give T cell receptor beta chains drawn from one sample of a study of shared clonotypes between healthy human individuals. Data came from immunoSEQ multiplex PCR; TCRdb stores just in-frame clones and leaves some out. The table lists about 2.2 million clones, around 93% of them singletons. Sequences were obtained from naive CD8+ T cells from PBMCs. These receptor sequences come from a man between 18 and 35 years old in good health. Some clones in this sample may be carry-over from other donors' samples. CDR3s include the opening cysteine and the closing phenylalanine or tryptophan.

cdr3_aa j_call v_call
CASRVGLGNEKLFF TRBJ1-4 TRBV6-6
CASSEVPSYEQYF TRBJ2-7 TRBV6-1
CASSLAVSFNYEQYF TRBJ2-7 TRBV5-1
CASSYYRGGSYEQYF TRBJ2-7 TRBV28
CASSREGNEKLFF TRBJ1-4 TRBV7-9
CASSWRDEQFF TRBJ2-1 TRBV6-1
CASSLLPLRGKETQYF TRBJ2-5 TRBV28
CASSLRLGSTNEKLFF TRBJ1-4 TRBV27
CASSTVTDSYEQYF TRBJ2-7 TRBV2
CASSVGTGTGEPQHF TRBJ1-5 TRBV9
CASSQATGLSDTQYF TRBJ2-3 TRBV4-3
CSVEGQGGYEQYF TRBJ2-7 TRBV29-1
CASSSPGQFYNEQFF TRBJ2-1 TRBV27
CASSLVAFTTSTDTQYF TRBJ2-3 TRBV7-2
CASSLTLAGYNEQFF TRBJ2-1 TRBV27